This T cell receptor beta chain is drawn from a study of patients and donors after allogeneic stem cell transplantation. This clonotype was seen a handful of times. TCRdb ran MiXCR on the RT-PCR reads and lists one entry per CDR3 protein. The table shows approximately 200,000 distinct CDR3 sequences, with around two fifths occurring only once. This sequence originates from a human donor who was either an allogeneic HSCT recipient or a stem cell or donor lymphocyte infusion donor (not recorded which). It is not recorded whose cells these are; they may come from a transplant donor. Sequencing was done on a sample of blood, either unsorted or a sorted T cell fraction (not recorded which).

CDR3: CASSQKILEQEQYF. CDR3 DNA: TGCGCCAGCAGCCAGAAAATCCTAGAGCAGGAGCAGTACTTC. This chain links TRBV4-1 with TRBJ2-7; no firm D call. CDR1 is MGHRA and CDR2 is YSYEKL in the germline V gene. CDR3 length: 14 residues. V lost 3 bases, J lost 7 bases, and 16 bases lay in between.